This paragraph covers one T cell receptor beta chain sequence. Its binding antigen is unknown. No qualities accompany the bases; no much larger clone lies one base away. This sample is drawn from a study of regulatory T cells in long-lasting Graves disease (dated by TCRdb to about 2021). In terms of the full investigation: Persistent Graves' disease was defined as antithyroid drug treatment for over 5 years with persistently positive TSH receptor autoantibodies. In the clinical cohort, patients with persistent Graves' disease had used antithyroid drugs for an average of about 10.3 years. A total of roughly 33 samples were covered by TCR sequencing, comprising 13 persistent and 20 newly diagnosed Graves' disease patients. The study was registered as a clinical trial and conducted in China. Peripheral blood TCR sequencing and RNA sequencing compared persistent Graves' disease patients with newly diagnosed Graves' disease patients.

Reading the label with the study, this specimen's time point is: persistent/refractory GD, antithyroid drugs over 5 years with positive TRAb. For both TCR sequencing and RNA sequencing, RNA was extracted from PBMCs using TRIzol. The diagnosis of Graves' disease was made according to American Thyroid Association guidelines. Patients for the study were recruited at an endocrinology department in Xi'an, China. Each patient gave roughly 10 milliliters of peripheral blood, collected in an EDTA anticoagulant tube. PBMCs were isolated by Ficoll Paque Plus density gradient separation without further T cell sorting. RNA quality was checked with an Agilent 2100 Bioanalyzer and agarose gel, and concentration with a NanoDrop 2000. The research as a whole found: The authors noted that the small sample size was a limitation that may lower accuracy. Compared with newly diagnosed patients, patients with persistent Graves' disease had lower TCR Shannon entropy and fewer highly expanded clones, which suggests clonal expansion. A larger number of public clonotypes was shared among persistent patients (around 2,500) than among newly diagnosed patients (around 880). Peripheral blood alone was examined, since thyroid tissue, which constituted the primary lesion, could not be accessed. Preferential use of TRBV28, TRBJ1-2 and TRBJ2-5 was observed in persistent disease, whereas TRBV20-1 and TRBJ2-1 were favored in newly diagnosed disease. Only the TCR beta chain was sequenced and analyzed.

Libraries came from multiplex PCR. Instrument used: Illumina HiSeq 4000. TCR beta libraries were built with iRepertoire HTBI primers and Arm-PCR amplification of CDR3 regions. Gel purification was performed on PCR products prior to sequencing. The study's own analysis went as follows. Across samples, around 62 TRBV and roughly 13 TRBJ segments were identified and used for gene usage analysis of CDR3 amino acid clonotypes. COPE and FqMerger were used to merge the filtered high-quality paired reads into contigs. BLAST was used to align contigs to IMGT TRBV, TRBD and TRBJ reference genes, with CDR3 defined following IMGT. Any clonotype with a frequency above 0.1% was counted as a highly expanded clone. Shannon entropy served as the measure of repertoire diversity, while the Gini coefficient captured V-J evenness. Public clonotypes were defined as clonotypes shared by more than one individual. TCRdb ran its own pipeline on the public reads, namely fastp trimming at Q25 and MiXCR clone calling, and kept in-frame beta chains. Duplicate CDR3 protein sequences are folded into a single record with the most common DNA and genes. The V and J calls and clone size come from TCRdb's table, not from the authors' own analysis. In this sample the table shows roughly 400,000 distinct CDR3 sequences, about 20% of which occur a single time. Around 21% of the sample is held by the ten biggest clonotypes.

V and J lose 0 bases and 6 bases, and a span of 8 bases separates them. The CDR1 and CDR2 encoded by the germline V gene are MGHRA and YSYEKL. Inclusive of the bounding cysteine and phenylalanine, the CDR3 is 14 residues long. Solely the CDR3 DNA is kept, with 42 bases framed from the first base. The chain is made from TRBV4-1 and TRBJ2-2; no confident D gene assignment can be made. This sequence originates from a female donor with Graves disease. Sequenced material: peripheral blood mononuclear cells (PBMCs), taken when the disease was refractory, from a patient treated with antithyroid drugs. The CDR3 amino acid sequence is: CASSQDKVAGELFF. The nucleotides are TGCGCCAGCAGCCAAGATAAAGTAGCCGGGGAGCTGTTTTTT.